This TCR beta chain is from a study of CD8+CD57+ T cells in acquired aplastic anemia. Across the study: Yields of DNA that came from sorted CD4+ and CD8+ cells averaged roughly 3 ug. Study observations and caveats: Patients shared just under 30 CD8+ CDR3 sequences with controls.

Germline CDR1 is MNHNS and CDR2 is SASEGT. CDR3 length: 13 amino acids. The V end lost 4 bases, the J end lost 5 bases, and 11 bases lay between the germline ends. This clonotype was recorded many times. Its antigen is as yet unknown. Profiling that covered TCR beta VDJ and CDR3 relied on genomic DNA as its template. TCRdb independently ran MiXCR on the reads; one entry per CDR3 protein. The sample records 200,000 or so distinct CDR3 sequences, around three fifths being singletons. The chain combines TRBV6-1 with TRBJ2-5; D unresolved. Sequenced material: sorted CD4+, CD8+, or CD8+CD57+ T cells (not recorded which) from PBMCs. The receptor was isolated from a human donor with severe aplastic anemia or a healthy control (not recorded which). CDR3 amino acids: CASSGRVGETQYF. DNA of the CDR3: TGTGCCAGCAGTGGTAGGGTGGGTGAGACCCAGTACTTC.